Reported below is one TCR beta chain. This receptor's antigen is unknown. Base qualities are not at hand, and no much larger clone is one base apart. The time point label on this specimen signifies: persistent/refractory GD, antithyroid drugs over 5 years with positive TRAb. For both TCR sequencing and RNA sequencing, RNA was extracted from PBMCs in TRIzol. The diagnosis of Graves' disease was made according to American Thyroid Association guidelines. Recruitment of patients was carried out at an endocrinology department in Xi'an, China. From each patient, about 9.7 milliliters of peripheral blood was collected into an EDTA anticoagulant tube. Ficoll Paque Plus density gradient separation was used to isolate PBMCs, and no additional T cell sorting was done. RNA quality was checked with an Agilent 2100 Bioanalyzer and agarose gel, and concentration with a NanoDrop 2000. The V end gives up 4 bases and the J end 4 bases, leaving 14 bases in the junction not matched to a gene. The CDR3 starts with the cysteine, ends with the phenylalanine, and has 17 residues. Only the CDR3 DNA is retained, 51 bases long and in frame from the first base. CDR1 LNHDA and CDR2 SQIVND are derived from the germline V gene (reference sequence).

The data stem from a study of regulatory T cells in long-lasting Graves disease listed by TCRdb under 2021. Regarding the complete study: Persistent Graves' disease meant more than 5 years of antithyroid drug treatment with TSH receptor autoantibodies that stayed positive. The study was registered as a clinical trial and conducted in China. Antithyroid drugs had been taken for roughly 10 years on average by persistent Graves' disease patients in the clinical cohort. A total of about 35 samples underwent TCR sequencing, from some 13 patients with persistent Graves' disease and 20 patients with newly diagnosed Graves' disease. Persistent Graves' disease patients were compared with newly diagnosed Graves' disease patients by peripheral blood TCR sequencing and RNA sequencing.

To prepare the library, multiplex PCR was applied. TCRdb names Illumina HiSeq 4000 as the instrument used. iRepertoire HTBI primers and Arm-PCR amplification of CDR3 regions were used to construct TCR beta libraries. PCR products were gel purified before sequencing. As for the original processing: Gene usage analysis of CDR3 amino acid clonotypes used the approximately 62 TRBV and fewer than 15 TRBJ segments found across samples. Filtered high-quality paired reads were merged into contigs using COPE and FqMerger. BLAST was used to align contigs to IMGT TRBV, TRBD and TRBJ reference genes, with CDR3 defined following IMGT. Any clonotype with a frequency above 0.1% was classified as a highly expanded clone. Shannon entropy was used to measure repertoire diversity, and the Gini coefficient was used to measure V-J evenness. A clonotype was considered public if more than one individual shared it. TCRdb itself trimmed the public reads at Q25 with fastp, ran MiXCR and retained productive beta chains. CDR3 protein sequences are deduplicated, and each keeps its most common genes and DNA. TCRdb's processing, not the authors', yielded these V and J calls. The sample table shows approximately 400,000 distinct CDR3 sequences, and roughly a quarter are seen once. The biggest ten clones account for approximately 28% of the sample.

Overall results and qualifications from the work: Compared with newly diagnosed patients, persistent Graves' disease patients had lower TCR Shannon entropy and fewer highly expanded clones, which suggests clonal expansion. Only peripheral blood was studied, because thyroid tissue, the primary lesion, was inaccessible. Only the TCR beta chain was sequenced and analyzed. Patients with persistent disease shared more public clonotypes (over 2,500) than newly diagnosed patients did (966). As a limitation, the authors acknowledged that the small sample size may reduce accuracy. Persistent disease showed preferential use of TRBV28, TRBJ1-2 and TRBJ2-5, whereas newly diagnosed disease favored TRBV20-1 and TRBJ2-1.

The specimen was peripheral blood mononuclear cells (PBMCs), collected when the disease was refractory, from a patient treated with antithyroid drugs. Here the chain combines TRBV19 and TRBJ2-7, with 9 junctional bases fitting TRBD1. The sequence derives from a female donor with Graves disease. The CDR3 region reads CASSNSIWGQGKYEQYF. The DNA reads as follows: TGTGCCAGTAGTAACAGTATTTGGGGACAGGGAAAATACGAGCAGTACTTC. The full variable domain, with segments outside the CDR3 supplied by the reference TRBV19 and TRBJ2-7 proteins, appears as DGGITQSPKYLFRKEGQNVTLSCEQNLNHDAMYWYRQDPGQGLRLIYYSQIVNDFQKGDIAEGYSVSREKKESFPLTVTSAQKNPTAFYLCASSNSIWGQGKYEQYFGPGTRLTVT.